The 13 T cell receptor beta chains in this list originate from one sample, sequenced in a study of cytomegalovirus exposure and HLA in healthy donors. PCR employed 60 Vbeta and 13 Jbeta primers. Sequencing was performed with immunoSEQ multiplex PCR; in TCRdb, only in-frame clones are kept and a portion is missing. Among around 72,000 clones, 65% to 70% were seen once, and the ten largest hold less than 25%. Sequenced sample: PBMCs. The receptors originated from a middle-aged man in good health and CMV-seropositive.

This CDR3 is CASIIPGGGLNEQFF. Here the CDR3 DNA reads TGTGCCAGCATAATTCCGGGGGGCGGGCTCAATGAGCAGTTCTTC. V usage is TRBV28 and J usage is TRBJ2-1; perhaps TRBD2 as D (7 bases). Trimming took off 7 bases at V and 6 bases at J, with 19 bases between the two ends. The CDR3 covers 15 residues. In germline, CDR1 is MDHEN, CDR2 SYDVKM. Together with reference TRBV28 and TRBJ2-1, the CDR3 gives the full variable domain: DVKVTQSSRYLVKRTGEKVFLECVQDMDHENMFWYRQDPGLGLRLIYFSYDVKMKEKGDIPEGYSVSREKKERFSLILESASTNQTSMYLCASIIPGGGLNEQFFGPGTRLTVL.

This chain uses TRBV6-6 with TRBJ1-1, with D unclear. The CDR3 has 14 amino acids. Looked up from germline, CDR1 is MNHNY and CDR2 is SVGAGI (reference sequence). V lost 5 bases and J 1 base, leaving 11 bases between the germline ends. CDR3 amino acids: CASSKREENTEAFF. As DNA, the CDR3 is TGTGCCAGCAGTAAACGTGAGGAGAACACTGAAGCTTTCTTT.

The genes are TRBV7-2 and TRBJ2-7, with D perhaps TRBD1 (6 bases). The germline V gene encodes CDR1 SGHTA and CDR2 FQGNSA. Between the trimmed V and J ends, which lost 5 bases and 3 bases, there was a span of 17 bases. This CDR3 spans 15 amino acids. The CDR3 bases are TGTGCCAGCAGCCAGCGGACAGCTATTTTCTACGAGCAGTACTTC. Translating it yields CASSQRTAIFYEQYF.

The gene calls are TRBV2 and TRBJ1-1; 9 nucleotides agree with TRBD1. V trimming: 8 bases; J trimming: 8 bases; junction bases outside the gene matches: 9. Germline assignment: CDR1 SNHLY and CDR2 FYNNEI. The CDR3 totals 13 residues. The CDR3, as DNA: TGTGCCAGCCAGGACAGGGGTTGGTCCGAAGCTTTCTTT. Its translation is CASQDRGWSEAFF.

V is TRBV19 and J is TRBJ2-7, with 7 bases aligning to TRBD1. Germline CDR1 LNHDA, CDR2 SQIVND (reference sequence). This CDR3 is 15 amino acids long. The trim removed 5 bases at V and 2 bases at J, leaving 9 bases unmatched. The CDR3 DNA is TGTGCCAGTAGTTTGATGACAGGGTCAACCTACGAGCAGTACTTC. It yields the protein CASSLMTGSTYEQYF.

The rearrangement joins TRBV28 to TRBJ2-5; 8 bases agree with TRBD1. This CDR3 region has 15 residues. In germline, CDR1 is MDHEN, CDR2 SYDVKM. V trimming: 5 bases; J trimming: 4 bases; junction bases outside the gene matches: 9. Written as DNA, the CDR3 is TGTGCCAGCAGTCCCCCTACAGGGGGAGTAGAGACCCAGTACTTC. It is translated as CASSPPTGGVETQYF.

The J gene is TRBJ2-1, the V gene TRBV7-3, with 8 bases matching TRBD2. Germline CDR1 SGHTA, CDR2 FQGTGA. This CDR3 comprises 16 residues. Trimming at V came to 5 bases and at J to 5 bases, leaving 11 bases not matched to a gene. The DNA for the CDR3 is TGTGCCAGCAGCCCAAGTATGGCGGGGGGAAACAATGAGCAGTTCTTC. Protein sequence: CASSPSMAGGNNEQFF.

The rearrangement uses TRBV4-3 and TRBJ1-2, with D unresolved. Looked up from germline, CDR1 is LGHNA and CDR2 is YSLEER. Trimming left V 4 bases short and J 2 bases short, with 11 bases between. The CDR3 runs to 14 residues. Here the CDR3 DNA reads TGCGCCAGCAGCCCTTCTGGAGGGAACTATGGCTACACCTTC. Amino acids: CASSPSGGNYGYTF.

The rearrangement uses TRBV11-3 and TRBJ2-7, with 10 bases aligning to TRBD1. The CDR3 length is 13 residues. The V gene end was trimmed by 5 bases and the J gene end by 6 bases; junction bases not matched to a gene: 4. The germline V gene encodes CDR1 SGHNT and CDR2 YENEEA. The CDR3 DNA sequence: TGTGCCAGCAGCCGGGGGACAGGGGTCGAGCAGTACTTC. Protein product: CASSRGTGVEQYF.

This clone was seen more than once but under ten times. V gene TRBV2 combines with J gene TRBJ1-1, with unresolved D. The CDR3 extends over 13 amino acids. The germline CDR1 and CDR2 sequences are SNHLY and FYNNEI. The V end was cut by 6 bases, the J end by 0 bases, with 8 bases between. CDR3 DNA: TGTGCCAGCAGATATACTTTGAACACTGAAGCTTTCTTT. This sequence encodes CASRYTLNTEAFF. Full variable domain (remainder filled in from reference TRBV2 and TRBJ1-1): EPEVTQTPSHQVTQMGQEVILRCVPISNHLYFYWYRQILGQKVEFLVSFYNNEISEKSEIFDDQFSVERPDGSNFTLKIRSTKLEDSAMYFCASRYTLNTEAFFGQGTRLTVV.

J is TRBJ2-3 and V is TRBV11-2; D perhaps matches TRBD2 (6 bases). The CDR3 has 15 amino acids. V lost 3 bases to trimming and J lost 6 bases, with 16 bases between them. From germline, CDR1 is SGHAT and CDR2 FQNNGV. The DNA for the CDR3 is TGTGCCAGCAGCTTCCTAGGGACTTTGCGGGATACGCAGTATTTT. Translated: CASSFLGTLRDTQYF.

This clone was picked up one time. The V gene is TRBV30, the J gene TRBJ1-3; D remains unclear. The germline V gene has CDR1 GTSNPN and CDR2 SVGIG (reference sequence). This CDR3 has 12 residues. Trimming removed 0 bases at V and 7 bases at J, with 7 bases between. The CDR3 region is CAWSVTGNTIYF. The CDR3 DNA reads TGTGCCTGGAGTGTAACGGGGAACACCATATATTTT. Using reference TRBV30 and TRBJ1-3 for the parts outside the CDR3, the full variable domain is SQTIHQWPATLVQPVGSPLSLECTVEGTSNPNLYWYRQAAGRGLQLLFYSVGIGQISSEVPQNLSASRPQDRQFILSSKKLLLSDSGFYLCAWSVTGNTIYFGEGSWLTVV.

This clone occurred once. The chain employs TRBV6-1 and TRBJ2-5, with D unresolved. Germline V gene data show CDR1 as MNHNS and CDR2 as SASEGT. Trimming left V 3 bases short and J 5 bases short, with 7 bases between. The CDR3 length is 12 residues. The CDR3 sequence is CASSDFAETQYF. CDR3 in DNA: TGTGCCAGCAGTGATTTTGCGGAGACCCAGTACTTC.